This T cell receptor beta chain was sequenced for a study of T cell responses to AZD1222 COVID-19 vaccine. General study findings and limits: Along spike, vaccine-associated CD4 TCRs were found throughout, with dominance at 160-218 and 743-854.

Germline values: CDR1 GTSNPN, CDR2 SVGIG (reference sequence). Trimming cost V 3 bases and J 4 bases, with 15 bases left between them. This CDR3 has 14 amino acids. For this clone: Antigen: not known.

TCRdb keeps only in-frame clones here, not all; method: immunoSEQ multiplex PCR. The sample shows 120,000 or so clones, around 89% of them seen only once. Sequencing used peripheral blood, obtained on day 0 of MenACWY control vaccination. J is TRBJ1-2 and V is TRBV30; D unclear. The source is an adult in good health. The CDR3 DNA follows: TGTGCCTGGAGCCCCCGGGGTTGGGGCTATGGCTACACCTTC. This gives the protein CAWSPRGWGYGYTF.